This T cell receptor beta chain was sequenced in a study of blood T cell repertoires in COVID-19. The overall study: Acute and convalescent COVID-19 specimens originated in the United States, Italy and Spain. PBMCs, B-cell-depleted T cells, or T cells provided the cDNA or gDNA that made up the material.

V lost 1 base and J 5 bases, leaving 14 bases between the germline ends. The CDR3 is 15 residues long. Germline V gene data show CDR1 as SEHNR and CDR2 as FQNEAQ (reference sequence). As originally analysed: Researchers report that nucleated cell counts were estimated from reference gene primer amplification. Assay used: immunoSEQ multiplex PCR; TCRdb lists only in-frame clones, some missing. That table gives V, J and clone size, and the DNA gave D and trimming. The data hold approximately 220,000 clones, with around 86% observed a single time. V usage is TRBV7-9 and J usage is TRBJ1-2; weak D call: TRBD1 (5 bases). The source is a man aged 60 to 69 with acute or convalescent COVID-19. Sequencing input: peripheral blood. The CDR3 sequence is CASSLEGRELYGYTF. The CDR3 DNA reads TGTGCCAGCAGCTTAGAAGGCAGGGAACTTTATGGCTACACCTTC.